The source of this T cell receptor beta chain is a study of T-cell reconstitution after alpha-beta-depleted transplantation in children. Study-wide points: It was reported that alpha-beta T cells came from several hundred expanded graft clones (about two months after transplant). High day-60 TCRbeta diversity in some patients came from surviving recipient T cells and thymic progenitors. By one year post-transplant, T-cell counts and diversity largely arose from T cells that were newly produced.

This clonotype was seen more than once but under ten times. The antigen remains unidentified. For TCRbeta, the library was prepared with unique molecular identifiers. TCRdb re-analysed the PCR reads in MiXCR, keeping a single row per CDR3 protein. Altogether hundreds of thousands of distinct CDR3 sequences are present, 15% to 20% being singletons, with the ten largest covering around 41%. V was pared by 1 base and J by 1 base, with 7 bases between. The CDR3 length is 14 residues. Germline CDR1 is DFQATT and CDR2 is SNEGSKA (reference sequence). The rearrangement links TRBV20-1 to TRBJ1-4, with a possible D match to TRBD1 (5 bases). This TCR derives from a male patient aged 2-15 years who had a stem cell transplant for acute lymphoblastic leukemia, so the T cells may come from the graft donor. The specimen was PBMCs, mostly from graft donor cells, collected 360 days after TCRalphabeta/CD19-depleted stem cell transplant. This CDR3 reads CSARAGGTNEKLFF. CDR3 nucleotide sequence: TGCAGTGCTAGAGCGGGGGGAACTAATGAAAAACTGTTTTTT.